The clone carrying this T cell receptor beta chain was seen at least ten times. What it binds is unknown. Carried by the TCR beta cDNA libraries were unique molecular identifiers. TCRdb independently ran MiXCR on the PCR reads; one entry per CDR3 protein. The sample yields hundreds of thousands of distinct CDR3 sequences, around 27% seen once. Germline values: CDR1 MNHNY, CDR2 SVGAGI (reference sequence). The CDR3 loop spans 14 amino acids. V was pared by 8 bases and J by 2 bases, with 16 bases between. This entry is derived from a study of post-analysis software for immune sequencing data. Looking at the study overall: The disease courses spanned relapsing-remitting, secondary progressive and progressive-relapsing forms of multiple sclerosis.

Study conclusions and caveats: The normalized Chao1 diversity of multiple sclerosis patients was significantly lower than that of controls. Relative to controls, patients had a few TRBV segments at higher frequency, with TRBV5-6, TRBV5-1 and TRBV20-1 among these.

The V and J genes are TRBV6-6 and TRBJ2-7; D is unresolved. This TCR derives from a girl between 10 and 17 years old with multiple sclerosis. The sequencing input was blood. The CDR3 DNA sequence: TGTGCCAGCGGTCGTCCAGTCGGCCCCTACGAGCAGTACTTC. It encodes CASGRPVGPYEQYF.